Shown below are 26 T cell receptor beta chains from a single sample sequenced in a study of shared clonotypes between healthy human individuals. TCRdb's copy holds only in-frame clones and misses some; the assay was immunoSEQ multiplex PCR. The data hold about 2.4 million clones, with under 95% observed a single time. Sequencing was done on a sample of naive CD4+ T cells from PBMCs. Subset denoted: CD45RA+ positively selected. These receptors were obtained from a man younger than 35 in good health. Some clones in this sample may be carry-over from other donors' samples.

This sequence joins TRBV18 and TRBJ1-2, with a weak D call TRBD1 (5 bases). Trimming took off 0 bases at V and 8 bases at J, with 7 bases between the two ends. The CDR3 contains 12 residues. Per the germline V gene, CDR1 is KGHSH and CDR2 is LQKENI. The CDR3 DNA reads as TGTGCCAGCTCACCACCGCAGGGAGGCTACACCTTC. Its translation is CASSPPQGGYTF.

The chain joins TRBV18 to TRBJ2-3, with TRBD2 identical over 7 bases. The length of the CDR3 is 15 residues. V shed 0 bases and J 2 bases; nucleotides not matched to a gene: 2. Germline V gene sequence: CDR1 KGHSH, CDR2 LQKENI. The CDR3 loop reads CASSPPAGVTDTQYF. The CDR3 nucleotides are TGTGCCAGCTCACCACCTGCGGGGGTCACAGATACGCAGTATTTT.

The J gene is TRBJ2-3, the V gene TRBV6-6, with D possibly TRBD1 on 5 matching bases. The CDR3 totals 14 residues. In germline, CDR1 is MNHNY, CDR2 SVGAGI (reference sequence). The germline V and J ends were trimmed by 3 bases and 4 bases, with 11 bases remaining between them. The CDR3, as DNA: TGTGCCAGCAGTTATCAGGGCGAGCCAGATACGCAGTATTTT. As protein: CASSYQGEPDTQYF.

The gene calls are TRBV28 and TRBJ1-1; TRBD1 matches 9 bases. The CDR3 sequence is 13 residues long. Unmatched junction bases numbered 4, after V lost 7 bases and J lost 4 bases. Per germline, CDR1 MDHEN and CDR2 SYDVKM. This CDR3 reads CASNRQGVTEAFF. The CDR3 DNA sequence: TGTGCCAGCAATAGACAGGGGGTCACTGAAGCTTTCTTT.

In the case of this clone: The sample carries other DNA sequences with the same CDR3. V gene TRBV2 combines with J gene TRBJ1-1; D gene ambiguous. The CDR3 covers 13 residues. Germline V lookup: CDR1 SNHLY, CDR2 FYNNEI. V lost 6 bases and J 0 bases, leaving 8 bases between the germline ends. CDR3 nucleotide sequence: TGTGCCAGCAGCGGGGAGATGAACACTGAAGCTTTCTTT. It yields the protein CASSGEMNTEAFF. Full variable domain (rest looked up from reference TRBV2 and TRBJ1-1): EPEVTQTPSHQVTQMGQEVILRCVPISNHLYFYWYRQILGQKVEFLVSFYNNEISEKSEIFDDQFSVERPDGSNFTLKIRSTKLEDSAMYFCASSGEMNTEAFFGQGTRLTVV.

The CDR3 protein is CSVYTRGYEQYF. CDR3 nucleotide sequence: TGCAGCGTTTATACACGGGGCTACGAGCAGTACTTC. The chain joins TRBV29-1 to TRBJ2-7; tentatively, D is TRBD2 (5 bases). CDR1 and CDR2 (germline): SQVTM, ANQGSEA. V dropped 5 bases and J dropped 3 bases, with 11 bases sitting between them. The CDR3 sequence is 12 residues long.

V gene TRBV6-1 combines with J gene TRBJ1-2; D gene unclear. CDR3 size: 14 residues. Germline V CDR1 and CDR2: MNHNS, SASEGT. The V end lost 1 base, the J end lost 7 bases, and 13 bases lay between the germline ends. The CDR3 DNA sequence: TGTGCCAGCAGTGAAGGAGGAGTGACTACTGGCTACACCTTC. It yields the protein CASSEGGVTTGYTF.

The J gene is TRBJ2-2, the V gene TRBV18; the match to TRBD1 covers 7 bases. Germline assignment: CDR1 KGHSH and CDR2 LQKENI. V lost 3 bases, J lost 3 bases, and 10 bases stayed unmatched. The CDR3 totals 17 residues. CDR3 region: CASSPTRWDSHTGELFF. The CDR3 DNA sequence: TGTGCCAGCTCACCGACACGGTGGGACAGCCACACCGGGGAGCTGTTTTTT.

This rearrangement joins TRBV28 to TRBJ1-1, with D unresolved. V was clipped by 2 bases and J by 7 bases, with 8 bases between them. The CDR3 contains 12 residues. Germline V lookup: CDR1 MDHEN, CDR2 SYDVKM. CDR3 amino acids: CASSLRADEAFF. The CDR3 region has the DNA TGTGCCAGCAGTTTACGGGCAGATGAAGCTTTCTTT.

Notes on this clone: The same CDR3 is also encoded by other DNA sequences in this sample. The chain combines TRBV29-1 with TRBJ2-7; 8 positions match TRBD1. Germline V lookup: CDR1 SQVTM, CDR2 ANQGSEA. CDR3 length: 13 amino acids. V lost 5 bases and J lost 3; bases outside the gene matches: 6. CDR3 loop: CSVSGTGGYEQYF. In nucleotides, the CDR3 is TGCAGCGTTTCCGGGACAGGAGGCTACGAGCAGTACTTC.

The V and J genes are TRBV28 and TRBJ1-5; no clear D. From germline, CDR1 is MDHEN and CDR2 SYDVKM. CDR3 length: 11 amino acids. V lost 2 bases, J lost 10 bases, and 6 bases lay in between. The CDR3 region has the DNA TGTGCCAGCAGTTTAGGTGTCCCCCAGCATTTT. The encoded protein is CASSLGVPQHF.

In the case of this clone: The same CDR3 can be traced to other DNA sequences in this sample. V and J are TRBV18 and TRBJ1-1, with D possibly matching TRBD1 (5 bases). Per germline, CDR1 KGHSH and CDR2 LQKENI. V was pared by 3 bases and J by 1 base, with 9 bases between. This CDR3 has 14 residues. The CDR3 region is CASSPKDTNTEAFF. As DNA, the CDR3 is TGTGCCAGCTCACCTAAGGACACGAACACTGAAGCTTTCTTT.

As for this clone: The junction differs from germline at one of its ends, possibly a read error. The same CDR3 arises from other DNA sequences in this sample as well. The rearrangement joins TRBV4-1 to TRBJ1-2, with a weak D call TRBD1 (5 bases). The CDR3 loop spans 18 amino acids. Germline V CDR1 and CDR2: MGHRA, YSYEKL. Here the CDR3 DNA reads TGCGCCAGCAGCCGACTTGCTATGGGGCCAAGCTCTAACTACGGCTACACCTTC. It translates to CASSRLAMGPSSNYGYTF.

The CDR3 DNA reads as TGTGCCAGCAGCTTGGCACCGACAGTTCATGAAAAACTGTTTTTT. It yields the protein CASSLAPTVHEKLFF. The rearrangement links TRBV5-4 to TRBJ1-4; D perhaps matches TRBD1 (5 bases). From germline, CDR1 is SGHNT and CDR2 YYREEE (reference sequence). The length of the CDR3 is 15 residues. V was cut by 0 bases and J by 6 bases, with 12 bases left in between.

The V gene is TRBV6-1, the J gene TRBJ2-7; unclear D gene. Trimming shortened V by 7 bases and J by 2 bases, and 6 bases separated the two germline ends. The CDR3 spans 11 residues. Germline lookup yields CDR1 MNHNS and CDR2 SASEGT. CDR3 residues: CASIRTYEQYF. The CDR3 DNA follows: TGTGCCAGCATCAGGACCTACGAGCAGTACTTC.

This chain joins TRBV7-8 and TRBJ1-5; D not certain. There are 17 residues in the CDR3. V lost 0 bases and J 0 bases, leaving 12 bases between the germline ends. The germline V gene encodes CDR1 SGHVS and CDR2 FQNEAQ. The CDR3 sequence is CASSLARETYSNQPQHF. For the CDR3, the DNA is TGTGCCAGCAGCTTAGCCCGCGAAACATATAGCAATCAGCCCCAGCATTTT.

This chain connects TRBV20-1 to TRBJ2-7; no definite D call. V lost 1 base and J 5 bases, leaving 6 bases between the germline ends. The CDR3 sequence is 11 residues long. Germline-derived CDR1 and CDR2 are DFQATT and SNEGSKA (reference sequence). The CDR3 is CSARVVDEQYF. CDR3 DNA sequence: TGCAGTGCTAGAGTGGTGGACGAGCAGTACTTC.

The gene calls are TRBV7-9 and TRBJ1-6; D is uncertain. The V end was cut by 8 bases, the J end by 5 bases, with 7 bases between. Germline values: CDR1 SEHNR, CDR2 FQNEAQ (reference sequence). The CDR3 loop spans 12 amino acids. DNA for the CDR3: TGTGCCAGCCGGGAGAATAATTCACCCCTCCACTTT. Its protein product is CASRENNSPLHF.

As regards this clone: The sample holds other DNA sequences that translate to the same CDR3. The DNA for the CDR3 is TGTGCCAGCAGGTTCGACAGCTACACTGAAGCTTTCTTT. This encodes CASRFDSYTEAFF. The chain employs TRBV21-1 and TRBJ1-1; the DNA was not compared with TRBD1, the D call given in the table. TRBV21-1 is annotated as a pseudogene. This CDR3 spans 13 amino acids.

This clone was seen once. This chain uses TRBV5-1 with TRBJ2-4, with D perhaps being TRBD1 or TRBD2 (5 bases each). Per the germline V gene, CDR1 is SGHRS and CDR2 is YFSETQ. V lost 2 bases to trimming and J lost 5 bases, with 11 bases between them. The CDR3 is 14 amino acids. DNA of the CDR3: TGCGCCAGCAGCTTTCCCGGGACGGAAAACATTCAGTACTTC. Protein product: CASSFPGTENIQYF.

The rearrangement joins TRBV27 to TRBJ1-2; D remains unclear. This CDR3 comprises 12 residues. Germline V lookup: CDR1 MNHEY, CDR2 SMNVEV (reference sequence). Trimming cost V 5 bases and J 3 bases, with 7 bases left between them. The CDR3 protein is CASSAGDYGYTF. CDR3 nucleotide sequence: TGTGCCAGCAGTGCTGGGGACTATGGCTACACCTTC.

The chain is built from TRBV15 and TRBJ1-1; TRBD1 might be the D (5 bases). CDR1 is LNHNV, CDR2 YYDKDF, per germline (reference sequence). Trimming took 3 bases from V and 1 from J, leaving 9 bases between them. The CDR3 spans 14 residues. DNA for the CDR3: TGTGCCACCAGCAGCCAGGGTAAGAACACTGAAGCTTTCTTT. It is translated as CATSSQGKNTEAFF.

The genes are TRBV18 and TRBJ1-2; no reliable D call. CDR1 is KGHSH and CDR2 is LQKENI in the germline V gene. V lost 3 bases, J lost 6 bases, and 11 bases lay in between. The length of the CDR3 is 13 residues. The CDR3 here is CASSPRKLDGYTF. The CDR3 region has the DNA TGTGCCAGCTCACCCCGGAAGCTCGATGGCTACACCTTC.

This chain joins TRBV7-6 and TRBJ2-5; maybe TRBD2 (6 bases). CDR1 and CDR2 (germline): SGHVS, FNYEAQ. Trimming took off 5 bases at V and 2 bases at J, with 15 bases between the two ends. This CDR3 comprises 15 residues. The CDR3 here is CASSPTGATQETQYF. The CDR3 DNA sequence: TGTGCCAGCAGCCCGACGGGAGCTACACAAGAGACCCAGTACTTC.

This chain joins TRBV20-1 and TRBJ2-7, with D unclear. Germline V gene lookup returns CDR1 DFQATT and CDR2 SNEGSKA (reference sequence). The CDR3 consists of 11 residues. Trimming stripped 8 bases from V and 4 bases from J, with 12 bases between. CDR3 amino acids: CSPADTYEQYF. In DNA, the CDR3 is TGCAGTCCGGCAGACACATACGAGCAGTACTTC.

The chain has TRBV7-2 and TRBJ2-1; D is possibly TRBD2 (5 bases). The V gene lost 5 bases and the J gene lost 5 bases, with 13 bases spanning the gap. The germline V gene encodes CDR1 SGHTA and CDR2 FQGNSA. The CDR3 length is 14 residues. The DNA for the CDR3 is TGTGCCAGCAGCAAACGGACTCCCGACAATGAGCAGTTCTTC. It is translated as CASSKRTPDNEQFF. Supplemented by reference TRBV7-2 and TRBJ2-1, the full variable domain reads GAGVSQSPSNKVTEKGKDVELRCDPISGHTALYWYRQSLGQGLEFLIYFQGNSAPDKSGLPSDRFSAERTGGSVSTLTIQRTQQEDSAVYLCASSKRTPDNEQFFGPGTRLTVL.